A single sample is the source of the 23 T cell receptor beta chains below, sequenced in a study of cytomegalovirus exposure and HLA in healthy donors. The PCR was carried out with 60 Vbeta primers and 13 Jbeta primers. Profiled with immunoSEQ multiplex PCR; TCRdb holds only in-frame clones, not every one. The sample lists about 85,000 clones, roughly three quarters occurring once. Sequencing input: PBMCs. These receptors were taken from a woman in her forties or fifties in good health and CMV-seropositive.

This clone was recorded once. The chain joins TRBV6-6 to TRBJ1-2; TRBD1 matches 9 bases. Germline V gene data show CDR1 as MNHNY and CDR2 as SVGAGI (reference sequence). This CDR3 region has 15 residues. The V and J ends lost 0 bases and 6 bases, in that order; junction bases with no gene match: 5. The CDR3: CASSYSGQGIDGYTF. In DNA, the CDR3 is TGTGCCAGCAGTTACTCGGGACAGGGCATCGATGGCTACACCTTC.

The V and J genes are TRBV7-3 and TRBJ1-1; D is possibly TRBD1 (6 bases). V lost 1 base, J lost 4 bases, and 7 bases lay in between. Germline CDR1 reads SGHTA; CDR2 reads FQGTGA. CDR3 length: 13 residues. CDR3 amino acids: CASSLNRVTEAFF. CDR3 DNA: TGTGCCAGCAGCTTAAACAGGGTCACTGAAGCTTTCTTT.

V is TRBV15 and J is TRBJ1-6; D is undetermined. V lost 1 base, J lost 3 bases, and 10 bases lay in between. Germline V gene data show CDR1 as LNHNV and CDR2 as YYDKDF (reference sequence). The CDR3 loop spans 16 amino acids. The CDR3 DNA sequence: TGTGCCACCAGCAGAGTGGTCGGGATCTATAATTCACCCCTCCACTTT. This gives the protein CATSRVVGIYNSPLHF.

The gene calls are TRBV16 and TRBJ1-2; 7 positions match TRBD1. With 2 bases clipped from V and 4 bases from J, the junction kept 4 bases outside the gene matches. Germline V gives CDR1 KGHSY, CDR2 FQNENV. The CDR3 runs 14 residues. The chain's CDR3 is CASSQDRVGYGYTF. The DNA for the CDR3 is TGTGCCAGCAGCCAAGACAGGGTCGGCTATGGCTACACCTTC.

V usage is TRBV19 and J usage is TRBJ2-1, with D tentatively TRBD1 (7 bases). The V and J ends lost 8 bases and 3 bases respectively, with 14 bases between them. The CDR3 runs to 14 residues. Germline V gives CDR1 LNHDA, CDR2 SQIVND (reference sequence). CDR3 protein: CASSRGEFYNEQFF. The CDR3 DNA sequence: TGTGCCAGTTCCAGGGGGGAGTTCTACAATGAGCAGTTCTTC.

The chain carries TRBV27 and TRBJ1-1; 7 nucleotides align to TRBD1. CDR3 size: 13 residues. Germline CDR1 MNHEY, CDR2 SMNVEV (reference sequence). Trimming took 8 bases from V and 0 from J; bases not matched to a gene: 3. The CDR3 sequence is CASRDSMNTEAFF. In DNA form, the CDR3 reads TGTGCCAGCCGGGACAGCATGAACACTGAAGCTTTCTTT.

A few counts support this clone. The chain employs TRBV6-5 and TRBJ1-6; TRBD1 matches 9 bases. With 7 bases clipped from V and 6 bases from J, the junction kept 7 bases outside the gene matches. The CDR3 is made up of 15 amino acids. From germline, CDR1 is MNHEY and CDR2 SVGAGI. The chain's CDR3 is CASTRTGDRNSPLHF. The CDR3 DNA is TGTGCCAGCACCAGGACAGGGGACCGTAATTCACCCCTCCACTTT.

The V call is TRBV7-2, the J call TRBJ2-5, with a tentative D call TRBD1 (6 bases). The V gene lost 4 bases and the J gene lost 5 bases, with 14 bases spanning the gap. There are 14 residues in the CDR3. The germline V gene encodes CDR1 SGHTA and CDR2 FQGNSA. The DNA of the CDR3 is TGTGCCAGCAGCTCCCCAGGGGTCGGGGAGACCCAGTACTTC. Residues: CASSSPGVGETQYF.

This chain connects TRBV9 to TRBJ2-3, with a weak D call TRBD2 (7 bases). Germline V gene lookup returns CDR1 SGDLS and CDR2 YYNGEE. This CDR3 spans 16 amino acids. Between the trimmed V and J ends, which lost 4 bases and 3 bases, there was a span of 18 bases. The CDR3: CASSPLAGEGTDTQYF. The CDR3 bases are TGTGCCAGCAGCCCCTTAGCAGGGGAGGGAACAGATACGCAGTATTTT.

This clone has a handful of counts. The chain couples TRBV9 to TRBJ1-1; D is unresolved. CDR3 length: 16 amino acids. Germline V lookup: CDR1 SGDLS, CDR2 YYNGEE. V lost 5 bases, J lost 4 bases, and 21 bases lay in between. CDR3 in amino acids: CASRAGPQLRGTEAFF. In DNA form, the CDR3 reads TGTGCCAGCAGAGCGGGTCCCCAATTGCGGGGCACTGAAGCTTTCTTT.

The rearrangement joins TRBV13 to TRBJ2-7, with TRBD1 matching over 11 bases. The J segment lost 3 bases and the V segment lost 5 bases, leaving 6 bases of the junction unmatched. Germline loops: CDR1 PRHDT, CDR2 FYEKMQ (reference sequence). This CDR3 contains 15 residues. CDR3 DNA: TGTGCCAGCAGCGGCCGGGACAGGGGGATCTACGAGCAGTACGTC. The encoded protein is CASSGRDRGIYEQYV.

Regarding this clone: Other DNA sequences from this sample encode an identical CDR3 as well. The chain is built from TRBV5-1 and TRBJ2-3; TRBD2 agrees at 9 bases. V gave up 6 bases and J gave up 1 base; unmatched junction bases: 3. The CDR3 runs 14 residues. Germline V gene data show CDR1 as SGHRS and CDR2 as YFSETQ. This CDR3 reads CASNLAGGTDTQYF. In nucleotides, the CDR3 is TGCGCCAGCAACTTAGCGGGGGGCACAGATACGCAGTATTTT.

The chain uses TRBV10-1 and TRBJ2-7; TRBD2 matches at 7 bases. V shed 8 bases, J shed 7 bases, and the junction held 2 bases outside the gene matches. Per germline, CDR1 WNHNN and CDR2 SYGVQD (reference sequence). This CDR3 region has 10 residues. The CDR3: CASVGGEQYV. CDR3 nucleotide sequence: TGCGCCAGCGTGGGGGGGGAGCAGTACGTC.

The chain carries TRBV11-2 and TRBJ2-1; 7 bases align to TRBD2. The junction had 18 bases not matched to a gene; V was cut back by 5 bases and J by 8 bases. The CDR3 loop spans 17 amino acids. The V gene's germline CDR1 is SGHAT and CDR2 FQNNGV. This CDR3 reads CASSRRWGGGAEDEQFF. For the CDR3, the DNA is TGTGCCAGCAGCCGGCGTTGGGGCGGGGGAGCGGAGGATGAGCAGTTCTTC.

This clone was counted between two and nine times. The V call is TRBV5-6, the J call TRBJ1-1; no definite D call. Germline V gene lookup returns CDR1 SGHDT and CDR2 YYEEEE. With 2 bases removed from V and 1 base from J, the gap between germline ends came to 9 bases. The CDR3 runs 14 residues. CDR3 DNA: TGTGCCAGCAGCTTTGTAAGGAGGAACACTGAAGCTTTCTTT. Protein product: CASSFVRRNTEAFF.

The chain is built from TRBV5-6 and TRBJ2-3; D unresolved. This CDR3 spans 16 amino acids. Germline assignment: CDR1 SGHDT and CDR2 YYEEEE. V lost 2 bases and J lost 0, with 13 bases in between. CDR3 coding DNA: TGTGCCAGCAGCTTTGACCCGGCCAGGAGCACAGATACGCAGTATTTT. Translation gives CASSFDPARSTDTQYF. The whole variable domain, filled in from reference TRBV5-6 and TRBJ2-3, reads DAGVTQSPTHLIKTRGQQVTLRCSPKSGHDTVSWYQQALGQGPQFIFQYYEEEERQRGNFPDRFSGHQFPNYSSELNVNALLLGDSALYLCASSFDPARSTDTQYFGPGTRLTVL.

The V gene is TRBV2, the J gene TRBJ2-5, with TRBD1 as a possible D gene (7 bases). The V end was cut by 7 bases, the J end by 9 bases, with 18 bases between. Germline values: CDR1 SNHLY, CDR2 FYNNEI. The CDR3 loop spans 13 amino acids. DNA of the CDR3: TGTGCCAGCACCGGACAGGCTGGGAGGTCCCAGTACTTC. This encodes CASTGQAGRSQYF.

This clone has at least ten counts. The chain combines TRBV7-2 with TRBJ2-6; 7 bases fit TRBD1. J gave up 2 bases and V 6 bases, and 10 bases lay outside the gene matches. The length of the CDR3 is 17 residues. The germline V gene has CDR1 SGHTA and CDR2 FQGNSA. The CDR3: CASSREGGSTGANVLTF. CDR3 in DNA: TGTGCCAGCAGTCGAGAAGGGGGCAGTACTGGGGCCAACGTCCTGACTTTC. The full variable domain, its missing parts supplied by reference TRBV7-2 and TRBJ2-6, is GAGVSQSPSNKVTEKGKDVELRCDPISGHTALYWYRQSLGQGLEFLIYFQGNSAPDKSGLPSDRFSAERTGGSVSTLTIQRTQQEDSAVYLCASSREGGSTGANVLTFGAGSRLTVL.

V usage is TRBV27 and J usage is TRBJ2-7, with 11 bases aligning to TRBD1. Looked up from germline, CDR1 is MNHEY and CDR2 is SMNVEV (reference sequence). The CDR3 length is 14 residues. J lost 3 bases, V lost 6 bases, and 4 bases had no gene match. The CDR3 region has the DNA TGTGCCAGCAGCCCGGACAGGGGGCACTACGAGCAGTACTTC. Its protein is CASSPDRGHYEQYF.

V is TRBV11-2 and J is TRBJ1-2; D ambiguous. With 3 bases removed from V and 5 bases from J, the gap between germline ends came to 16 bases. This CDR3 comprises 15 residues. Per germline, CDR1 SGHAT and CDR2 FQNNGV. As DNA, the CDR3 is TGTGCCAGCAGCTTGGGCCACGGAAGCCCATATGGCTACACCTTC. Its translation is CASSLGHGSPYGYTF. The full variable domain, its missing parts supplied by reference TRBV11-2 and TRBJ1-2, is EAGVAQSPRYKIIEKRQSVAFWCNPISGHATLYWYQQILGQGPKLLIQFQNNGVVDDSQLPKDRFSAERLKGVDSTLKIQPAKLEDSAVYLCASSLGHGSPYGYTFGSGTRLTVV.

The chain couples TRBV6-1 to TRBJ2-2; TRBD2 aligns across 13 bases. Germline V gives CDR1 MNHNS, CDR2 SASEGT. The V and J ends lost 3 bases and 4 bases, in that order; junction bases with no gene match: 2. The CDR3 runs to 16 residues. The DNA of the CDR3 is TGTGCCAGCAGTGAGACTAGCGGGGGGCCCACCGGGGAGCTGTTTTTT. Its translation: CASSETSGGPTGELFF.

This sequence joins TRBV9 and TRBJ2-1; TRBD2 might be the D (7 bases). Germline V gene lookup returns CDR1 SGDLS and CDR2 YYNGEE. With 4 bases removed from V and 2 bases from J, the gap between germline ends came to 13 bases. This CDR3 spans 15 amino acids. The CDR3 DNA follows: TGTGCCAGCAGCTTAGAGGGGGGGACCTACAATGAGCAGTTCTTC. Translated, it gives CASSLEGGTYNEQFF.

This clone has only a few counts. V usage is TRBV5-6 and J usage is TRBJ2-7; a weak D match, TRBD1 (6 bases). This CDR3 comprises 14 residues. V lost 6 bases to trimming and J lost 2 bases, with 15 bases between them. CDR1 and CDR2 (germline): SGHDT, YYEEEE. CDR3 nucleotides: TGTGCCAGCAACCCACGGGACACCCCCTACGAGCAGTACTTC. This sequence encodes CASNPRDTPYEQYF.